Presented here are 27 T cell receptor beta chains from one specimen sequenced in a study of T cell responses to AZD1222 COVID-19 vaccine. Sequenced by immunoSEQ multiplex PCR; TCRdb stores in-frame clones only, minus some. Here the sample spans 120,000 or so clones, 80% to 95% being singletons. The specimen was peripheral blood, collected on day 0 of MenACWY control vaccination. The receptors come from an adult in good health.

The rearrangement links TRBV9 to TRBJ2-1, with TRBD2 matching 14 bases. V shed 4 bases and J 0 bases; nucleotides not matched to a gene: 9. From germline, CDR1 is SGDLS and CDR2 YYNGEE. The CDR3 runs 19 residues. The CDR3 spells CASSMGLAGELSSYNEQFF. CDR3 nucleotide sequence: TGTGCCAGCAGCATGGGACTAGCGGGAGAATTGAGCTCCTACAATGAGCAGTTCTTC. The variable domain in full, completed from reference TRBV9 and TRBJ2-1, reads DSGVTQTPKHLITATGQRVTLRCSPRSGDLSVYWYQQSLDQGLQFLIQYYNGEERAKGNILERFSAQQFPDLHSELNLSSLELGDSALYFCASSMGLAGELSSYNEQFFGPGTRLTVL.

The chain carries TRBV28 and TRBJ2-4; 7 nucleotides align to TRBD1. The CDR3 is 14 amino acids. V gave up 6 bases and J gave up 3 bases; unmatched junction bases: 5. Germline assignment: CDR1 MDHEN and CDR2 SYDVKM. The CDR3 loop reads CASSSGGIKNIQYF. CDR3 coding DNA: TGTGCCAGCAGCTCAGGGGGTATCAAAAACATTCAGTACTTC.

The CDR3 DNA follows: TGTGCCACCAGCAGAGATCGAGACAGGGTGGGCTATGGCTACACCTTC. Translated: CATSRDRDRVGYGYTF. J is TRBJ1-2 and V is TRBV15; 7 bases match TRBD1. V shed 0 bases and J 4 bases; nucleotides not matched to a gene: 8. CDR3 length: 16 amino acids. Germline V lookup: CDR1 LNHNV, CDR2 YYDKDF (reference sequence).

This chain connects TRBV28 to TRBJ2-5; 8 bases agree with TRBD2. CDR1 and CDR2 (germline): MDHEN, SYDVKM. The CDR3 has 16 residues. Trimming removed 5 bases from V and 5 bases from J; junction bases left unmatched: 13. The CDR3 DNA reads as TGTGCCAGCAGTCCCTTGCCCAGGACTAGCACCGAGACCCAGTACTTC. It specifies CASSPLPRTSTETQYF.

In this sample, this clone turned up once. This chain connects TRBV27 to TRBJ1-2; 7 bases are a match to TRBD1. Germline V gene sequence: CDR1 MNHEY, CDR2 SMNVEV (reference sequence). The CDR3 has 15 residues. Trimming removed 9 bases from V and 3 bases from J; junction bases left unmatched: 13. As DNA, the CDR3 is TGTGCCAGTCGGCCAGGGGGACGGACGCACTATGGCTACACCTTC. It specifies CASRPGGRTHYGYTF.

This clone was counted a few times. The DNA for the CDR3 is TGCGCCAGCAGCCAGCTCGGAGGGGGGGGAGGTGAAAAACTGTTTTTT. Its translation: CASSQLGGGGGEKLFF. The chain couples TRBV4-3 to TRBJ1-4; the D gene is possibly TRBD1 (6 bases). V was shortened by 3 bases and J by 7 bases, with 18 bases between the two germline ends. CDR1 and CDR2 from the germline V gene are LGHNA and YSLEER. This CDR3 has 16 amino acids.

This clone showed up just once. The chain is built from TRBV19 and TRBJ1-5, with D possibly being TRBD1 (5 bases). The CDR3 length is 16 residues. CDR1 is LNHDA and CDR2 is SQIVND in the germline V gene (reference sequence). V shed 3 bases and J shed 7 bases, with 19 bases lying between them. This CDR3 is CASSIRGQGPNQPQHF. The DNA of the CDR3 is TGTGCCAGTAGTATTCGGGGTCAGGGTCCTAACCAGCCCCAGCATTTT.

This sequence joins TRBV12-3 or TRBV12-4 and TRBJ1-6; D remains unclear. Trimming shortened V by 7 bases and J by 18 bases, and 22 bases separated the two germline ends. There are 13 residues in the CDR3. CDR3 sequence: CASTIVVGPGGHF. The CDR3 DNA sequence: TGTGCCAGCACCATTGTAGTGGGTCCCGGAGGCCACTTT.

The DNA of the CDR3 is TGTGCCAGCAGTAGACGGGCCCACGAGCAGTACTTC. It codes for CASSRRAHEQYF. The V gene is TRBV28, the J gene TRBJ2-7; no clear D. This CDR3 is built from 12 residues. V gave up 5 bases and J gave up 5 bases, with 10 bases separating them. CDR1 MDHEN and CDR2 SYDVKM come from the germline V gene.

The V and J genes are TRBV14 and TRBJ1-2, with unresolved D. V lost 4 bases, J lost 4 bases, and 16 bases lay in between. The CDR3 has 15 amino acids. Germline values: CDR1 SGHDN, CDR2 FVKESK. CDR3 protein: CASSPTIEFLYGYTF. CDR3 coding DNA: TGTGCCAGCAGCCCTACTATCGAGTTCCTCTATGGCTACACCTTC.

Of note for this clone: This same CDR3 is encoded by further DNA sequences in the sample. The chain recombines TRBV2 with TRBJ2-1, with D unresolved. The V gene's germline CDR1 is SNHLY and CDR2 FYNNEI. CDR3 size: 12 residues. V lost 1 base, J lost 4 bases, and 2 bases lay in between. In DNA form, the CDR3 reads TGTGCCAGCAGTGAAGGGTACAATGAGCAGTTCTTC. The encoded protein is CASSEGYNEQFF. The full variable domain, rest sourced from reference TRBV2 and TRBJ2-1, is EPEVTQTPSHQVTQMGQEVILRCVPISNHLYFYWYRQILGQKVEFLVSFYNNEISEKSEIFDDQFSVERPDGSNFTLKIRSTKLEDSAMYFCASSEGYNEQFFGPGTRLTVL.

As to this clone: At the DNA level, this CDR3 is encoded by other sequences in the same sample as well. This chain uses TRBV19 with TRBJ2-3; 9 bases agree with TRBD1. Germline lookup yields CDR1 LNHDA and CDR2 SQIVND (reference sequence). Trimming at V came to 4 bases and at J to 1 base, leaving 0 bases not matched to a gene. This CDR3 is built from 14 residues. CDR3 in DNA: TGTGCCAGTAGTAGGACAGGGGGCACAGATACGCAGTATTTT. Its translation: CASSRTGGTDTQYF.

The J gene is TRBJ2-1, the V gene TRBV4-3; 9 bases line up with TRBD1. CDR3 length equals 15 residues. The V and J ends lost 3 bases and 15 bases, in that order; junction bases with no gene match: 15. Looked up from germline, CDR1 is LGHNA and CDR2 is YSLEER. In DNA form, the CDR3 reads TGCGCCAGCAGCCAGCGCCGGGACAGGGTCAGCAATGGGTTCTTC. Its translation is CASSQRRDRVSNGFF.

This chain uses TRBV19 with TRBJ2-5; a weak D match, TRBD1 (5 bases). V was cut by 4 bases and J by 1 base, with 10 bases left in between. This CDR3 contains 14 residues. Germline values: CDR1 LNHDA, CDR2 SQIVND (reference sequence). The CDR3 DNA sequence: TGTGCCAGTAGTAGGCGGACAACCCAAGAGACCCAGTACTTC. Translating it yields CASSRRTTQETQYF.

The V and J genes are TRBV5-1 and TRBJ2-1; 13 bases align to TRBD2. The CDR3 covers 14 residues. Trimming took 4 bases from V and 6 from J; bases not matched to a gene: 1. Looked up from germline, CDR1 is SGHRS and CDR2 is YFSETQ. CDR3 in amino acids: CASSRTSGSNEQFF. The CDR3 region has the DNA TGCGCCAGCAGCCGGACTAGCGGGAGCAATGAGCAGTTCTTC.

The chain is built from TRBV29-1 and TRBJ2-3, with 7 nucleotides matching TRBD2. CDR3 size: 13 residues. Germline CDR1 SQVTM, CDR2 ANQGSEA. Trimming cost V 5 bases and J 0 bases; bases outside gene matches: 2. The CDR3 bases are TGCAGCGTTTCTAGCGGAAGCACAGATACGCAGTATTTT. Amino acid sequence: CSVSSGSTDTQYF.

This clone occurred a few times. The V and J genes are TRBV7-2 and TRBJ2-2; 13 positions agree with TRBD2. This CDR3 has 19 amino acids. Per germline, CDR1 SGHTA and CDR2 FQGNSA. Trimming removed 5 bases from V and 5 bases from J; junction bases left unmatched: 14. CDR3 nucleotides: TGTGCCAGCAGCCTACCGGGACTAGCGGGGCGCGGAGGGACCGGGGAGCTGTTTTTT. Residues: CASSLPGLAGRGGTGELFF.

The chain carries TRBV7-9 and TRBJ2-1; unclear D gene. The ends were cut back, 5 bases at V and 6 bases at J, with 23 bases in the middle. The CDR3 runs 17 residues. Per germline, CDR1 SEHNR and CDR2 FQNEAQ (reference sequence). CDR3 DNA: TGTGCCAGCAGCCCCCACCGGACGGTGGCGAGGCCCAATGAGCAGTTCTTC. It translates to CASSPHRTVARPNEQFF.

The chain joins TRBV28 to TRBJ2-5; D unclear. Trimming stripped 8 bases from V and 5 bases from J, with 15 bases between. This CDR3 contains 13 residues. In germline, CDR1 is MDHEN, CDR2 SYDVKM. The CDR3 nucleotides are TGTGCCAGCTCGGACCTACCCCGGGAGACCCAGTACTTC. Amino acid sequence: CASSDLPRETQYF.

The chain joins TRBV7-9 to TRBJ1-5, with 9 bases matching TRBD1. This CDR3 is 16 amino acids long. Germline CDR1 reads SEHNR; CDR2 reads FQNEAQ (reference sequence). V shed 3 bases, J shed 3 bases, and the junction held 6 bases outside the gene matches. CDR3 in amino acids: CASSFYRDRDNQPQHF. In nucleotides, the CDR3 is TGTGCCAGCAGCTTCTACCGGGACAGGGACAATCAGCCCCAGCATTTT.

The chain's CDR3 is CASSLNRANTGELFF. Here the CDR3 DNA reads TGTGCCAGCAGCTTGAACAGGGCGAACACCGGGGAGCTGTTTTTT. The J gene is TRBJ2-2, the V gene TRBV5-8, with D tentatively TRBD1 (6 bases). CDR3 length equals 15 residues. Trimming removed 1 base at V and 0 bases at J, with 7 bases between. Per the germline V gene, CDR1 is SGHTS and CDR2 is YDEGEE.

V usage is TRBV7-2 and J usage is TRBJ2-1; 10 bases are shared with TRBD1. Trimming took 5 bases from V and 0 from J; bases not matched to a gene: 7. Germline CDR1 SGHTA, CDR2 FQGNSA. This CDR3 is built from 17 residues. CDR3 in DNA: TGTGCCAGCAGCCCCCGGGACAGGGGTAGCTCCTACAATGAGCAGTTCTTC. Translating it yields CASSPRDRGSSYNEQFF.

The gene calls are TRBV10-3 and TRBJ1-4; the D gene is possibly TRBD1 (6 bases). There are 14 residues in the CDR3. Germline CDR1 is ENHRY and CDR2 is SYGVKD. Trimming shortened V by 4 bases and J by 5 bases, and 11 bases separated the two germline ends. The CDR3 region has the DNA TGTGCCATCAGTGCTGGGACACAAAATGAAAAACTGTTTTTT. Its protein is CAISAGTQNEKLFF.

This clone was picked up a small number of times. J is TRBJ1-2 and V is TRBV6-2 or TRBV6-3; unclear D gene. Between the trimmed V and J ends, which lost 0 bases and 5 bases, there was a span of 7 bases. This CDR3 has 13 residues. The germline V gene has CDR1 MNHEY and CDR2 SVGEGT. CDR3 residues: CASSYSGEYGYTF. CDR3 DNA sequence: TGTGCCAGCAGTTACTCTGGGGAGTATGGCTACACCTTC.

CDR3 DNA: TGTGCCAGCAGCTTGGCCGAGGGTCGATATGGCTACACCTTC. Its translation: CASSLAEGRYGYTF. The gene calls are TRBV5-6 and TRBJ1-2; no definite D call. The V end lost 0 bases, the J end lost 5 bases, and 11 bases lay between the germline ends. Germline V CDR1 and CDR2: SGHDT, YYEEEE. This CDR3 spans 14 amino acids.

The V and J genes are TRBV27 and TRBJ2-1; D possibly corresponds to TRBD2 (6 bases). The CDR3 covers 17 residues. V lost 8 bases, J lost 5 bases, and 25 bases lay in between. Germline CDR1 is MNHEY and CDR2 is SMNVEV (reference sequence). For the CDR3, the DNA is TGTGCCAGCCCGGAGACACAGGAGGGCGGACAAAACAATGAGCAGTTCTTC. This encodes CASPETQEGGQNNEQFF.

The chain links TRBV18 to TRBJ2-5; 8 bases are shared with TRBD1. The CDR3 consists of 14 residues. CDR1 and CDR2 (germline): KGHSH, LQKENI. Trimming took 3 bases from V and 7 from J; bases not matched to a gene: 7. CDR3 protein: CASSPGQARGTQYF. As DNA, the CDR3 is TGTGCCAGCTCACCGGGACAGGCCCGGGGGACCCAGTACTTC.